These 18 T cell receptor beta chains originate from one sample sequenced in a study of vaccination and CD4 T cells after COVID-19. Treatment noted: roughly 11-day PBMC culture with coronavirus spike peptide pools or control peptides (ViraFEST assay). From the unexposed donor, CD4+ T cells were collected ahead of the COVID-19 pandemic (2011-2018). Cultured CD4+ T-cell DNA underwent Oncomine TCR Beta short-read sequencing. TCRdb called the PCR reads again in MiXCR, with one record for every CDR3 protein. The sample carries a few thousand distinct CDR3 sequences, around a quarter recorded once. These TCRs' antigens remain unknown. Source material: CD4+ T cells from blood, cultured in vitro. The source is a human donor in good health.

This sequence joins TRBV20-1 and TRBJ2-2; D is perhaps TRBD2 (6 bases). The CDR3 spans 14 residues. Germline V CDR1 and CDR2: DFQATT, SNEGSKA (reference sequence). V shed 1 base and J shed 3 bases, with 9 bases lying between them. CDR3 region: CSARAGRYTGELFF. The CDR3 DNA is TGCAGTGCTAGAGCTGGGAGGTACACCGGGGAGCTGTTTTTT.

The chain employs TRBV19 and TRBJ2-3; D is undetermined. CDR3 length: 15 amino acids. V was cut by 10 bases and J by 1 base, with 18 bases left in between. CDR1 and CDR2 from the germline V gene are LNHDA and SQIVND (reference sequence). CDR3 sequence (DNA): TGTGCCACTACGGGCCTTCTTGGTGGCACAGATACGCAGTATTTT. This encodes CATTGLLGGTDTQYF.

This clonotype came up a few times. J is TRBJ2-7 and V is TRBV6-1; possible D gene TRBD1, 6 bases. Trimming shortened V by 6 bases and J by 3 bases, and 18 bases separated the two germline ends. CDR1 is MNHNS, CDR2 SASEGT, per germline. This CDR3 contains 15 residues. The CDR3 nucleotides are TGTGCCAGCAGCCGAGTGACTGGGGGCAACTACGAGCAGTACTTC. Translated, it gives CASSRVTGGNYEQYF.

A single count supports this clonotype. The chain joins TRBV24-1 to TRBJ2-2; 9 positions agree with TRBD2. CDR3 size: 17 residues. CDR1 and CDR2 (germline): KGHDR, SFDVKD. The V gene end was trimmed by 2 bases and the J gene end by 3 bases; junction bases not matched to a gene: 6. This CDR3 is CATSDSSGGLYTGELFF. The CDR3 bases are TGTGCCACCAGTGATTCCAGCGGGGGGCTATACACCGGGGAGCTGTTTTTT.

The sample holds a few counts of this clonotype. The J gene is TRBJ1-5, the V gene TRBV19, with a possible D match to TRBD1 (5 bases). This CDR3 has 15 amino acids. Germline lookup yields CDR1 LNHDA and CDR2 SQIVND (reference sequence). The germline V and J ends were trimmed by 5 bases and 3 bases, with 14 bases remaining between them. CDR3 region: CASSAGGGLNQPQHF. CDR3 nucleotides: TGTGCCAGTAGTGCTGGGGGTGGACTCAATCAGCCCCAGCATTTT.

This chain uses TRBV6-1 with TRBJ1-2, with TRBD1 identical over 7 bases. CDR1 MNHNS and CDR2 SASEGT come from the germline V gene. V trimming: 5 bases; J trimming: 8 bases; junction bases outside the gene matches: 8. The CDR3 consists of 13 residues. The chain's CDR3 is CASSIGTGEGYTF. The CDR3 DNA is TGTGCCAGCAGTATTGGAACAGGGGAAGGCTACACCTTC.

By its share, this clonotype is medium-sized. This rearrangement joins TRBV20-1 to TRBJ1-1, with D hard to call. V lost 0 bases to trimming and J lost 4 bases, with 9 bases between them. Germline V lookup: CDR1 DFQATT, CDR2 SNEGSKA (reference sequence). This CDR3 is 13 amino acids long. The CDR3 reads CSARDLTGTEAFF. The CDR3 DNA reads TGCAGTGCTAGAGATCTGACGGGCACTGAAGCTTTCTTT.

CDR3 residues: CASSLGGEGTDTQYF. CDR3 coding DNA: TGCGCCAGCAGCTTGGGGGGAGAAGGCACAGATACGCAGTATTTT. The chain carries TRBV5-1 and TRBJ2-3; weak D call: TRBD2 (5 bases). CDR1 and CDR2 from the germline V gene are SGHRS and YFSETQ. This CDR3 has 15 residues. The ends were cut back, 0 bases at V and 1 base at J, with 9 bases in the middle.

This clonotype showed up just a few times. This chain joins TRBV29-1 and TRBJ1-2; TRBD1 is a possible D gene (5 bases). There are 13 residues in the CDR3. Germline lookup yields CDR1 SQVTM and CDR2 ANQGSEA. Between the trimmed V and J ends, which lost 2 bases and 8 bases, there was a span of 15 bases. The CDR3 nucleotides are TGCAGCGTTGAAAGGTGGACCAGGGACGGCTACACCTTC. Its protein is CSVERWTRDGYTF.

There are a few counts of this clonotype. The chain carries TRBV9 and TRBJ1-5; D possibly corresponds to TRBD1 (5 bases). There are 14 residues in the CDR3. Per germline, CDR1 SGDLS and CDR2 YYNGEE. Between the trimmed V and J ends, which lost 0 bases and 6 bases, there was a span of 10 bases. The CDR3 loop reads CASSVDGAGQPQHF. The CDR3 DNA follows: TGTGCCAGCAGCGTAGATGGGGCTGGTCAGCCCCAGCATTTT.

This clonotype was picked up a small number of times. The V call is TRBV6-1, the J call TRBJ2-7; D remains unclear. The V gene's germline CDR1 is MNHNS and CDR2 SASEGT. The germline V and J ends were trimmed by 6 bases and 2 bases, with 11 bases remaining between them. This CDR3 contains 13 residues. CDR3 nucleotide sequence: TGTGCCAGCAGCCCCCCTCCCCCCTACGAGCAGTACTTC. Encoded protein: CASSPPPPYEQYF.

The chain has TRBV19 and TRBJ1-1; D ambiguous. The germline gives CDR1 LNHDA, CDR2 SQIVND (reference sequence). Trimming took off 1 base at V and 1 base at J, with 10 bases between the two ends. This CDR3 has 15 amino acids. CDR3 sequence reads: CASSIAPTPNTEAFF. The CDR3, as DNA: TGTGCCAGTAGTATAGCCCCAACACCGAACACTGAAGCTTTCTTT.

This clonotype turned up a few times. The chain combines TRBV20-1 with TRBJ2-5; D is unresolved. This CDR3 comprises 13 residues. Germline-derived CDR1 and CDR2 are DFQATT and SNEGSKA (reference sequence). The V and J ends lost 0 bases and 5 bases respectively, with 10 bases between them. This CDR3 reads CSARDPHTETQYF. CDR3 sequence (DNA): TGCAGTGCTAGAGACCCCCATACGGAGACCCAGTACTTC.

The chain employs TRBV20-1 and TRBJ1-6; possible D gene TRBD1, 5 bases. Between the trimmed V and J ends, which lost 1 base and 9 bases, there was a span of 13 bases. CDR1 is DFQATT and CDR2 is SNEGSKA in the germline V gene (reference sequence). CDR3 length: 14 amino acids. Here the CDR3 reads CSARGLTELSPLHF. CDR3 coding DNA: TGCAGTGCTAGAGGTCTGACAGAACTTTCACCCCTCCACTTT.

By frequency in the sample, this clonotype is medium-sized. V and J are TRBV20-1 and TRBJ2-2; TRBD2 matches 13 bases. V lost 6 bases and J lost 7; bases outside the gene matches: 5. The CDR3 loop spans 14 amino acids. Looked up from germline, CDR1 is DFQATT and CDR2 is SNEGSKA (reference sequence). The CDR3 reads CSAGTSGDHGELFF. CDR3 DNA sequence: TGCAGTGCGGGGACTAGCGGGGATCACGGGGAGCTGTTTTTT.

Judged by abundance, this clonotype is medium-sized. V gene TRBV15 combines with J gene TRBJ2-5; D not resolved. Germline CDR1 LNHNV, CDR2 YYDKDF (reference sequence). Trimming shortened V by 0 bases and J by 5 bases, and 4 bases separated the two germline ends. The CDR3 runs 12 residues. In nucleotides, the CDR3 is TGTGCCACCAGCAGAGATCTGGAGACCCAGTACTTC. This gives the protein CATSRDLETQYF.

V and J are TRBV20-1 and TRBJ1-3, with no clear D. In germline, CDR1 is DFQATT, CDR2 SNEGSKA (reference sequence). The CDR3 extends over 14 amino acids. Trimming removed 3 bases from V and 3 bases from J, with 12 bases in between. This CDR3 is CSASLAGSGNTIYF. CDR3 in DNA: TGCAGTGCTAGTTTAGCGGGCAGTGGAAACACCATATATTTT.

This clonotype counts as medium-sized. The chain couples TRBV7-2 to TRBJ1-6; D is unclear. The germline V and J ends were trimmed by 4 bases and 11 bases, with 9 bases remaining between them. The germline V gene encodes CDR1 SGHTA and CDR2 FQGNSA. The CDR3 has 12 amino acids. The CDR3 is CASSYNVPPLHF. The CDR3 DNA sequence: TGTGCCAGCAGCTATAACGTGCCACCCCTCCACTTT.